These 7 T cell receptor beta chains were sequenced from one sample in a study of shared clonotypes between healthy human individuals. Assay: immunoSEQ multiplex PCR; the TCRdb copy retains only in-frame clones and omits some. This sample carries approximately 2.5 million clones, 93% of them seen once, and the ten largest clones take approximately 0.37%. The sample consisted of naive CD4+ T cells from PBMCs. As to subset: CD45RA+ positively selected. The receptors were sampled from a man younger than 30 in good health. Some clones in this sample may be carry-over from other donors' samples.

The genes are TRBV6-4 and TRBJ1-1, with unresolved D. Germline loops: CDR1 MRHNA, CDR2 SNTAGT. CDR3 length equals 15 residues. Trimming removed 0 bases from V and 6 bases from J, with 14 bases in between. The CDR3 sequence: CASSDSDGLDAEAFF. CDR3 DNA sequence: TGTGCCAGCAGTGACTCAGACGGCTTAGACGCTGAAGCTTTCTTT.

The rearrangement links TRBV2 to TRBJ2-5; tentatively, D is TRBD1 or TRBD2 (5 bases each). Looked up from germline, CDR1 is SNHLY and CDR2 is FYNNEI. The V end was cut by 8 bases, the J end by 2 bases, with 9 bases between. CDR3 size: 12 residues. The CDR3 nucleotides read TGTGCCAGCGGGGGTATGCAAGAGACCCAGTACTTC. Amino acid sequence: CASGGMQETQYF.

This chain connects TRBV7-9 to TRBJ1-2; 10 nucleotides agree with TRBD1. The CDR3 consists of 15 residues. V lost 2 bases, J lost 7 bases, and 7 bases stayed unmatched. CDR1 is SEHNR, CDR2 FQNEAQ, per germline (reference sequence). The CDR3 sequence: CASSLRQGATGGYTF. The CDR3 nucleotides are TGTGCCAGCAGCTTACGACAGGGGGCTACTGGTGGCTACACCTTC.

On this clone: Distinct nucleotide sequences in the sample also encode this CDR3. DNA for the CDR3: TGTGCCAGCAGCGTTGAGGGGGGCAACTACAATGAGCAGTTCTTC. Its translation is CASSVEGGNYNEQFF. The chain is built from TRBV9 and TRBJ2-1, with D tentatively TRBD1 or TRBD2 (6 bases each). Looked up from germline, CDR1 is SGDLS and CDR2 is YYNGEE. The CDR3 extends over 15 amino acids. Trimming took 2 bases from V and 3 from J, leaving 12 bases between them. The full variable domain, completed using reference TRBV9 and TRBJ2-1, is DSGVTQTPKHLITATGQRVTLRCSPRSGDLSVYWYQQSLDQGLQFLIQYYNGEERAKGNILERFSAQQFPDLHSELNLSSLELGDSALYFCASSVEGGNYNEQFFGPGTRLTVL.

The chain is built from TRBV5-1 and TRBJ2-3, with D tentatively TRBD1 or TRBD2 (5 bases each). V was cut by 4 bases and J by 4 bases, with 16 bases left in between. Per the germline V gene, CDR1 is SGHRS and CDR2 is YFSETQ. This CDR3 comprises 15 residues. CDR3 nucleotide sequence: TGCGCCAGCAGCCCGAATCAGGGAGTGCCAGATACGCAGTATTTT. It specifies CASSPNQGVPDTQYF. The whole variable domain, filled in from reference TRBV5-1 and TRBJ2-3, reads KAGVTQTPRYLIKTRGQQVTLSCSPISGHRSVSWYQQTPGQGLQFLFEYFSETQRNKGNFPGRFSGRQFSNSRSEMNVSTLELGDSALYLCASSPNQGVPDTQYFGPGTRLTVL.

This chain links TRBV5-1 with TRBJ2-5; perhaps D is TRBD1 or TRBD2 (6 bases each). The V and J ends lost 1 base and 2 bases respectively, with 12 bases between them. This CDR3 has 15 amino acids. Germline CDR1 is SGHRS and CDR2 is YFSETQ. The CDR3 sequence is CASSLLGGPQETQYF. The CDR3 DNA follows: TGCGCCAGCAGCTTGTTGGGGGGCCCGCAAGAGACCCAGTACTTC. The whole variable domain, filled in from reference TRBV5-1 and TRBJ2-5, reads KAGVTQTPRYLIKTRGQQVTLSCSPISGHRSVSWYQQTPGQGLQFLFEYFSETQRNKGNFPGRFSGRQFSNSRSEMNVSTLELGDSALYLCASSLLGGPQETQYFGPGTRLLVL.

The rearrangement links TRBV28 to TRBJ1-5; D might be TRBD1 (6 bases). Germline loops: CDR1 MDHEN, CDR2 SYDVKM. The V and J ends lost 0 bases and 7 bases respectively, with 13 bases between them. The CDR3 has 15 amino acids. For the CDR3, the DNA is TGTGCCAGCAGTTTATGGTCGGGGGGCGGACAGCCCCAGCATTTT. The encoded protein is CASSLWSGGGQPQHF.